This paragraph reports one T cell receptor beta chain. The time point here: cycle 4 day 1 (C4D1), after 6 weeks of nivolumab. Exposure to brentuximab vedotin varied, and each patient had relapsed following autologous stem cell transplantation. CDR1 is SQVTM, CDR2 ANQGSEA, per germline. Trimming removed 2 bases at V and 6 bases at J, with 17 bases between. This CDR3 region has 15 residues. The record originates from a study of PD-1 blockade in classical Hodgkin lymphoma. Sequencing used immunoSEQ multiplex PCR; TCRdb keeps in-frame clones, though not all of them. The data contain 35,000 to 50,000 clones, around 64% of them singletons.

The specimen comprised peripheral blood mononuclear cells (PBMCs), sampled before the fourth cycle of nivolumab. The V gene is TRBV29-1, the J gene TRBJ2-1, with D unclear. The receptor comes from a human donor with classical Hodgkin lymphoma. CDR3 coding DNA: TGCAGCGTTGAAACTTCAACAATAAGGTCCAATGAGCAGTTCTTC. Encoded protein: CSVETSTIRSNEQFF.